This record looks at one TCR beta chain sequence and its context. This entry is derived from a study of OX40 agonist ivuxolimab in advanced cancers. The protocol was immunoSEQ multiplex PCR, while the TCRdb copy is restricted to in-frame clones and leaves out a portion. The data contain about 72,000 clones, about 84% of them singletons. This TCR was sampled from an adult with an advanced solid tumor such as melanoma, head and neck, liver or kidney cancer. The sequencing here drew on CD4+ or CD8+ T cells sorted from blood, taken in a trial of the OX40 agonist ivuxolimab.

The CDR3 coding sequence is TGTGCCAGCCGGGCCAGGGAAACTTACAATGAGCAGTTCTTC. Translating gives CASRARETYNEQFF. This chain links TRBV4-2 with TRBJ2-1; maybe TRBD1 (5 bases). Trimming took off 8 bases at V and 4 bases at J, with 15 bases between the two ends. Looked up from germline, CDR1 is LGHNA and CDR2 is YNFKEQ. The CDR3 runs to 14 residues.